The source of this T cell receptor beta chain is a study of blood T cell repertoires in COVID-19. At the level of the study: Nucleic acid was either cDNA or gDNA, and it came from T cells, B-cell-depleted T cells, or PBMCs.

This clone was seen only once. Repertoires were generated with immunoSEQ multiplex PCR, while TCRdb's copy carries only in-frame clones and drops some. The sample lists more than 300,000 clones, 70% to 90% occurring once. The V gene end was trimmed by 5 bases and the J gene end by 8 bases; junction bases not matched to a gene: 6. CDR3 length equals 13 residues. V is TRBV12-3 or TRBV12-4 and J is TRBJ1-2, with 9 positions matching TRBD1. Sequences were obtained from PBMCs or T cells enriched from blood (not recorded which). This receptor was identified in a young woman who had recovered from COVID-19. CDR3 protein: CASSMNRGRGYTF. The CDR3 coding sequence is TGTGCCAGCAGTATGAACAGGGGGCGCGGCTACACCTTC.